Listed below are T cell receptor beta chains from one sample, sequenced in a study of human T cells and chemical hapten exposure. TCRdb reprocessed the RACE reads with MiXCR, giving one entry per CDR3 protein. The table has some 49,000 distinct CDR3 sequences, approximately 9.6% seen once; the top ten hold approximately 9.5%. Sequenced material: whole blood, taken in connection with sensitization to the hapten diphenylcyclopropenone (DPC). These receptors were obtained from a woman in her thirties with alopecia areata. Some clones in this sample may be carry-over from other donors' samples. The CDR3 runs from the conserved cysteine through the conserved F or W. A D gene is named only where the DNA matches it firmly. Part of the rows lack a size; the others show once, few, many or a class for expanded clones.

V: TRBV29-1
length: 13
J: TRBJ2-1
D: NA
size: few
CDR3: CSLIVGTRNEQFF
DNA: TGCAGCCTCATAGTGGGGACCCGCAATGAGCAGTTCTTC

V: TRBV12-5
length: 14
J: TRBJ1-1
D: NA
size: NA
CDR3: CASGLYGVDTEAFF
DNA: TGTGCTAGTGGCCTATACGGCGTGGACACTGAAGCTTTCTTT

V: TRBV5-6
length: 15
J: TRBJ2-3
D: NA
size: few
CDR3: CASRGGLARPDTQYF
DNA: TGTGCCAGCAGGGGGGGGCTAGCCCGCCCAGATACGCAGTATTTT

V: TRBV6-2/TRBV6-3
length: 14
J: TRBJ2-7
D: NA
size: few
CDR3: CASSEPGCAYEQYF
DNA: TGTGCCAGCAGCGAGCCGGGATGTGCCTACGAGCAGTACTTC

V: TRBV20-1
length: 17
J: TRBJ2-5
D: NA
size: NA
CDR3: CSARDQGDWRSEETQYF
DNA: TGCAGTGCTAGAGATCAAGGGGACTGGCGATCAGAGGAGACCCAGTACTTC

V: TRBV6-1
length: 15
J: TRBJ1-6
D: NA
size: few
CDR3: CASSPEGHVDSPLHF
DNA: TGTGCCAGCAGCCCCGAAGGACACGTCGATTCACCCCTCCACTTT

V: TRBV7-2
length: 15
J: TRBJ2-7
D: TRBD2
size: many
CDR3: CASSLKRLAGYEQYF
DNA: TGTGCCAGCAGCTTAAAACGACTAGCGGGGTACGAGCAGTACTTC

V: TRBV5-1
length: 14
J: TRBJ2-7
D: NA
size: NA
CDR3: CASSLVTEPYEQYF
DNA: TGCGCCAGCAGCTTGGTCACAGAGCCCTACGAGCAGTACTTC

V: TRBV29-1
length: 16
J: TRBJ2-1
D: NA
size: few
CDR3: CSVEALKSALGNEQFF
DNA: TGCAGCGTTGAAGCCTTGAAGTCGGCACTGGGTAATGAGCAGTTCTTC

V: TRBV5-1
length: 12
J: TRBJ2-7
D: NA
size: few
CDR3: CASSFKGAEQYF
DNA: TGCGCCAGCAGCTTCAAGGGAGCGGAGCAGTACTTC

V: TRBV5-4
length: 14
J: TRBJ1-2
D: TRBD1
size: NA
CDR3: CASKSTGEGYGYNF
DNA: TGTGCCAGCAAATCGACAGGGGAGGGGTATGGCTACAACTTC

V: TRBV10-3
length: 14
J: TRBJ2-3
D: NA
size: many
CDR3: CAISDQGYTDTQYF
DNA: TGTGCCATCAGTGACCAGGGCTACACAGATACGCAGTATTTT

V: TRBV5-4
length: 11
J: TRBJ2-4
D: NA
size: NA
CDR3: CASSSENIQYF
DNA: TGTGCCAGCAGCTCCGAGAACATTCAGTACTTC

V: TRBV10-3
length: 16
J: TRBJ1-2
D: NA
size: few
CDR3: CAISESGGRSTRGDTF
DNA: TGTGCCATCAGTGAGTCGGGCGGGAGATCCACACGAGGCGACACCTTC

V: TRBV6-5
length: 15
J: TRBJ1-6
D: NA
size: few
CDR3: CASSYSGSRIYLLHF
DNA: TGTGCCAGCAGTTACTCGGGCAGCCGAATTTATCTCCTCCACTTT

V: TRBV29-1
length: 15
J: TRBJ1-1
D: TRBD1
size: few
CDR3: CSVAGTGGRSTEAFF
DNA: TGCAGCGTTGCCGGGACAGGGGGCAGAAGCACTGAAGCTTTCTTT

V: TRBV3-1
length: 16
J: TRBJ2-3
D: TRBD2
size: many
CDR3: CASSPRLAELTDTQYF
DNA: TGTGCCAGCAGCCCCAGACTAGCGGAGCTCACAGATACGCAGTATTTT

V: TRBV10-3
length: 12
J: TRBJ1-6
D: NA
size: few
CDR3: CAISEQNSPLHF
DNA: TGTGCCATCAGCGAACAGAATTCACCCCTCCACTTT

V: TRBV20-1
length: 15
J: TRBJ2-3
D: TRBD2
size: once
CDR3: CSATGLAGWTDTQYF
DNA: TGCAGTGCTACAGGACTAGCGGGGTGGACAGATACGCAGTATTTT

V: TRBV7-2
length: 13
J: TRBJ2-1
D: NA
size: NA
CDR3: CASIGLNYNEQFF
DNA: TGTGCCAGCATAGGACTAAACTACAATGAGCAGTTCTTC

V: TRBV27
length: 15
J: TRBJ2-3
D: NA
size: few
CDR3: CASSSGPRITDTQYF
DNA: TGTGCCAGCAGTTCAGGGCCTAGGATCACAGATACGCAGTATTTT

V: TRBV4-3
length: 14
J: TRBJ1-6
D: NA
size: NA
CDR3: CASSLQGHNSPLHF
DNA: TGCGCCAGCAGCCTACAGGGACATAATTCACCCCTCCACTTT

V: TRBV5-1
length: 15
J: TRBJ1-1
D: NA
size: NA
CDR3: CASSLHTGTNTEAFF
DNA: TGCGCCAGCAGCTTGCATACAGGGACGAACACTGAAGCTTTCTTT

V: TRBV14
length: 15
J: TRBJ2-1
D: TRBD2
size: few
CDR3: CASSLAGTIYNEQFF
DNA: TGTGCCAGCAGCCTAGCGGGGACGATCTACAATGAGCAGTTCTTC

V: TRBV6-4
length: 14
J: TRBJ2-3
D: NA
size: many
CDR3: CASSDGQPTDTQYF
DNA: TGTGCCAGCAGTGATGGACAGCCCACAGATACGCAGTATTTT

V: TRBV20-1
length: 13
J: TRBJ2-7
D: NA
size: many
CDR3: CSAPYSQGIGQYF
DNA: TGCAGTGCCCCATATTCCCAGGGTATAGGGCAGTACTTC